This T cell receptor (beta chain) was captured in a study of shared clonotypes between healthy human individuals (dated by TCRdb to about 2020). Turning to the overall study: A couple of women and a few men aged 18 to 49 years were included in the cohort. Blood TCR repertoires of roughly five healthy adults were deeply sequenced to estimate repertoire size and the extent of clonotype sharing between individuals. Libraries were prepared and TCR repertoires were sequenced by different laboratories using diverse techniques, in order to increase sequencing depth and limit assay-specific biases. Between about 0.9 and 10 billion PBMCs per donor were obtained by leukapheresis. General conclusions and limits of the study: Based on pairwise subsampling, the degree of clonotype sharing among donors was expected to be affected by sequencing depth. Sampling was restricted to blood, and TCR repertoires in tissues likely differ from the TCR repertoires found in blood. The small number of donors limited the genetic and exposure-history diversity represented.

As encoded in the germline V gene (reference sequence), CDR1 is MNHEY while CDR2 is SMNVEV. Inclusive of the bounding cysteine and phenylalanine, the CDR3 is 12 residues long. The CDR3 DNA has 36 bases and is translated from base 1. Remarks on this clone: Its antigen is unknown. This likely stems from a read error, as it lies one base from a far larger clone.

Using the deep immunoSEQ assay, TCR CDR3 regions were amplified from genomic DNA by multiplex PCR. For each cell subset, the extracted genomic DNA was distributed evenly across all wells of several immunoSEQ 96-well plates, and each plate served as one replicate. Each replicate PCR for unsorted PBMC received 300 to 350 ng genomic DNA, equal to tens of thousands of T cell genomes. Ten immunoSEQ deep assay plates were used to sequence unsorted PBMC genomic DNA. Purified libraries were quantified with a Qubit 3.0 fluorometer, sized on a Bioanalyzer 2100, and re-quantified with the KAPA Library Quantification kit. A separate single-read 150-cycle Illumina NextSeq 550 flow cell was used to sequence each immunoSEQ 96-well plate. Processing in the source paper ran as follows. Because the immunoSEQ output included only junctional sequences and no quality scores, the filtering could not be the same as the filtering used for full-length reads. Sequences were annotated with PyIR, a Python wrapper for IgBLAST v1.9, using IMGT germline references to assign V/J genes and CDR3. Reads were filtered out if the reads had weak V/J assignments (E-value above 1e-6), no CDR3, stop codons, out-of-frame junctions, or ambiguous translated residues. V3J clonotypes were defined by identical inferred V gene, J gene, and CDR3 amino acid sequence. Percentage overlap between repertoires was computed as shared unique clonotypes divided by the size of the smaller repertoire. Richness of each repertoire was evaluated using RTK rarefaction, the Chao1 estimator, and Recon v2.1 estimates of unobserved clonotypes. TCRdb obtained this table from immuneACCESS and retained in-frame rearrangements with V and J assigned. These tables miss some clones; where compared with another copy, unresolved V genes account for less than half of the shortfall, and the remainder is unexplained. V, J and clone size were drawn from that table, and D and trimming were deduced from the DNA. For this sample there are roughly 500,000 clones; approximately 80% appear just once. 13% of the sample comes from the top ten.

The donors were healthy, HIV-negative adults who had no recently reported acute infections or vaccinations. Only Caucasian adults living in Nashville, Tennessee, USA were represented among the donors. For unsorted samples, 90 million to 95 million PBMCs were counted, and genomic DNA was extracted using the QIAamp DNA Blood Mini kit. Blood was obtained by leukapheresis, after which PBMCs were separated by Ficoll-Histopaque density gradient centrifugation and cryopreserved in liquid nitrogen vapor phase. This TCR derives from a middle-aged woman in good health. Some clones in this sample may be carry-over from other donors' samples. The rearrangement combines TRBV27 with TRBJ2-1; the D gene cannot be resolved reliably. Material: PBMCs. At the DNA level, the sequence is TGTGCCGGCAGTATCGGTCTGGGTGAGCAGTTCTTC. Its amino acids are CAGSIGLGEQFF.